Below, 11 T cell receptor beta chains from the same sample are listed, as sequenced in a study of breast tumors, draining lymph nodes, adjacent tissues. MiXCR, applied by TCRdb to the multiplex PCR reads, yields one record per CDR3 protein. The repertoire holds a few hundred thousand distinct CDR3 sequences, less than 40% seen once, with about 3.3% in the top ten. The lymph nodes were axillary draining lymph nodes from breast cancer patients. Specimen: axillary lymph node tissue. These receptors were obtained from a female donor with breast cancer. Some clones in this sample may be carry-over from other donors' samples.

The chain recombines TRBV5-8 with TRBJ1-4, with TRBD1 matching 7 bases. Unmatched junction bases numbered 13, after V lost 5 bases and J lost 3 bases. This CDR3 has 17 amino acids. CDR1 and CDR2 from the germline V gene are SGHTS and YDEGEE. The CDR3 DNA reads TGTGCCAGCAGGATTACGACAGGGAAGGAACCTAATGAAAAACTGTTTTTT. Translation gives CASRITTGKEPNEKLFF.

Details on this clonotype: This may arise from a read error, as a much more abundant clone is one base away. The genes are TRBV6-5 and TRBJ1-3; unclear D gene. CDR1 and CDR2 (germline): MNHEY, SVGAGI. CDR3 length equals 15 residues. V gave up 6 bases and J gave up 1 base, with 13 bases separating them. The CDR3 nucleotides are TGTGCCAGCAGCGTCGACAAGGGATCTGGAAACACCATATATTTT. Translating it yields CASSVDKGSGNTIYF.

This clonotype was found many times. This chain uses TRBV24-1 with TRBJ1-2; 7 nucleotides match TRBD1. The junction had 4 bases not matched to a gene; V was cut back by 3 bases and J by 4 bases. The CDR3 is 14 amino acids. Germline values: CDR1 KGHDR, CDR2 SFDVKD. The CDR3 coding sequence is TGTGCCACCAGTGATCCGGACAGGACCTATGGCTACACCTTC. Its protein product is CATSDPDRTYGYTF.

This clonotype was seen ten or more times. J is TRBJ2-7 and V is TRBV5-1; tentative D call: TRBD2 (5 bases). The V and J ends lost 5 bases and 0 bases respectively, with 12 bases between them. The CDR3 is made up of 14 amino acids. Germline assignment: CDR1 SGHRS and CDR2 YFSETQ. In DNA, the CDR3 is TGCGCCAGCAGGTCTGACGGGATCTCCTACGAGCAGTACTTC. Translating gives CASRSDGISYEQYF.

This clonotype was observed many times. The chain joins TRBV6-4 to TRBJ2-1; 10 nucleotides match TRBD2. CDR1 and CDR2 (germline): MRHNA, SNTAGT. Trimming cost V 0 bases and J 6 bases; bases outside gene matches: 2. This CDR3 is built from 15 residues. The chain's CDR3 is CASSDSWTSGNEQFF. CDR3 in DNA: TGTGCCAGCAGTGACTCTTGGACTAGCGGCAATGAGCAGTTCTTC.

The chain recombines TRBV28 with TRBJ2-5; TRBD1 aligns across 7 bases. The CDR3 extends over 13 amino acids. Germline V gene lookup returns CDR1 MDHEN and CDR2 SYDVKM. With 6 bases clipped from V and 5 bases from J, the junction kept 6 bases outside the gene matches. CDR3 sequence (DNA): TGTGCCAGCAGGCGGACAGGTCTTGAGACCCAGTACTTC. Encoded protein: CASRRTGLETQYF.

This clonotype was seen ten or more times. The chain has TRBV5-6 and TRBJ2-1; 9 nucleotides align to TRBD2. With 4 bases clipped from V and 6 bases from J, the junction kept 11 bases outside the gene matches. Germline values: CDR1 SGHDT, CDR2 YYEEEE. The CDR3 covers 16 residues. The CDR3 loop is CASSGQDGTSLNEQFF. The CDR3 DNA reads TGTGCCAGCAGCGGACAAGATGGGACTAGCCTCAATGAGCAGTTCTTC. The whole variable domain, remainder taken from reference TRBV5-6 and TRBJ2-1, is DAGVTQSPTHLIKTRGQQVTLRCSPKSGHDTVSWYQQALGQGPQFIFQYYEEEERQRGNFPDRFSGHQFPNYSSELNVNALLLGDSALYLCASSGQDGTSLNEQFFGPGTRLTVL.

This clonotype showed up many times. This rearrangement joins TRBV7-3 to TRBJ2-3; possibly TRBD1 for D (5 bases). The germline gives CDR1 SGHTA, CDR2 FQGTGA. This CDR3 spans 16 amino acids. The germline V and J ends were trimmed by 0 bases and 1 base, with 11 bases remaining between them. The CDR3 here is CASSLTGVPGTDTQYF. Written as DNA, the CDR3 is TGTGCCAGCAGCTTAACAGGGGTACCCGGCACAGATACGCAGTATTTT.

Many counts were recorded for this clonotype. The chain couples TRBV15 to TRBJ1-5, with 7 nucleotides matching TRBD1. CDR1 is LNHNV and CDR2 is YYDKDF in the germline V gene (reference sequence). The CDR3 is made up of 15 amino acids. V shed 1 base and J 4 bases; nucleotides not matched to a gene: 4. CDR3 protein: CATSRGGTENQPQHF. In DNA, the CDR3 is TGTGCCACCAGCAGAGGGGGGACAGAGAATCAGCCCCAGCATTTT. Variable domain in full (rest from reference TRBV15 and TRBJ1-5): DAMVIQNPRYQVTQFGKPVTLSCSQTLNHNVMYWYQQKSSQAPKLLFHYYDKDFNNEADTPDNFQSRRPNTSFCFLDIRSPGLGDTAMYLCATSRGGTENQPQHFGDGTRLSIL.

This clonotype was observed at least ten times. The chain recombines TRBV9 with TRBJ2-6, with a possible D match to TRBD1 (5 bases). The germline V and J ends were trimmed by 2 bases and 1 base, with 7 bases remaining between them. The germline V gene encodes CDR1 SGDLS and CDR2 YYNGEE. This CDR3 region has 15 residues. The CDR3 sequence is CASSVQGSGANVLTF. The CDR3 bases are TGTGCCAGCAGCGTGCAGGGTTCTGGGGCCAACGTCCTGACTTTC.

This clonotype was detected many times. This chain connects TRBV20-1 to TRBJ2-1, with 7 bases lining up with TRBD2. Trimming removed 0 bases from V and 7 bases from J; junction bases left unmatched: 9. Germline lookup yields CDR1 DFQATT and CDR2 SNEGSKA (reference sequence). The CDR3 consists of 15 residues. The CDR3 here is CSARDPVAGVNEQFF. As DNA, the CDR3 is TGCAGTGCTAGAGATCCCGTGGCGGGAGTAAATGAGCAGTTCTTC.